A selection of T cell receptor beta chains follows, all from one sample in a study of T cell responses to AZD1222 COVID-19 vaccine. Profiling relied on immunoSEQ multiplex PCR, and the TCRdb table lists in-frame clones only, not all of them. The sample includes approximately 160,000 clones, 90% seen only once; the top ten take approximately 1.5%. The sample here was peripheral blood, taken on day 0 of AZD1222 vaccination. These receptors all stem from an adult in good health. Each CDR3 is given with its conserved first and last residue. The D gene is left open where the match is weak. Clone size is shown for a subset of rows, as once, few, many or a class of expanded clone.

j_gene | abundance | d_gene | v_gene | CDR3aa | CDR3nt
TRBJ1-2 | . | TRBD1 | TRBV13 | CASSLNRQGRNAGYGYTF | TGTGCCAGCAGCTTAAACCGACAGGGGAGGAATGCGGGGTATGGCTACACCTTC
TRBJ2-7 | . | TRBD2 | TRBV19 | CASSAPGLTTYEQYF | TGTGCCAGTAGTGCCCCGGGACTAACTACCTACGAGCAGTACTTC
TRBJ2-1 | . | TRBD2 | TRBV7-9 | CASSLSYGGALNEQFF | TGTGCCAGCAGCTTAAGTTACGGGGGGGCCTTGAATGAGCAGTTCTTC
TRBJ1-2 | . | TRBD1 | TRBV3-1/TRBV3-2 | CASSQEGDRGSGYTF | TGTGCCAGCAGCCAAGAAGGGGACAGGGGGAGCGGCTACACCTTC
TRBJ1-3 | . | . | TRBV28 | CASSILGNTIYF | TGTGCCAGCAGCATATTAGGAAACACCATATATTTT
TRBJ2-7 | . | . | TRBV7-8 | CASSPTSYEQYF | TGTGCCAGCAGCCCCACCTCCTACGAGCAGTACTTC
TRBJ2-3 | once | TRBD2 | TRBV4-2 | CASSPTSGDTDTQYF | TGTGCCAGCAGCCCTACTAGCGGGGATACAGATACGCAGTATTTT
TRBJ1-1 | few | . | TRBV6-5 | CASSYRAMNTEAFF | TGTGCCAGCAGTTACAGGGCCATGAACACTGAAGCTTTCTTT
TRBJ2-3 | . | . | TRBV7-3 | CASSWVASGVDTQYF | TGTGCCAGCAGCTGGGTTGCTAGTGGCGTAGATACGCAGTATTTT
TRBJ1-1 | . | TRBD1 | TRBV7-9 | CASSPQGSEAFF | TGTGCCAGCAGCCCACAGGGGAGTGAAGCTTTCTTT
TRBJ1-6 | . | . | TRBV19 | CASSIGQPNSPLHF | TGTGCCAGTAGTATTGGACAGCCAAATTCACCCCTCCACTTT
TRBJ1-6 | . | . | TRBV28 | CASTIVRTNSPLHF | TGTGCCAGCACCATCGTGAGGACAAATTCACCCCTCCACTTT
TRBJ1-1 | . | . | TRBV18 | CASSRGGNTEAFF | TGTGCCAGCTCACGGGGGGGAAACACTGAAGCTTTCTTT
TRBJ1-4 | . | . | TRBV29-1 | CSAGGPGEKLFF | TGCAGCGCTGGTGGCCCGGGGGAAAAACTGTTTTTT
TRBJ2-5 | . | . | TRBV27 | CASGPWGWETQYF | TGTGCCAGCGGTCCCTGGGGTTGGGAGACCCAGTACTTC
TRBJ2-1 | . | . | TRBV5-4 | CASSSGAGSYNEQFF | TGTGCCAGCAGCTCTGGGGCGGGGTCCTACAATGAGCAGTTCTTC
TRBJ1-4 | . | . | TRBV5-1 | CASSLVPQGQTWEKLFF | TGCGCCAGCAGCTTGGTGCCGCAGGGTCAGACGTGGGAAAAACTGTTTTTT
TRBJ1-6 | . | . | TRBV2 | CASGEDQGGNSPLHF | TGTGCCAGCGGGGAGGATCAGGGAGGTAATTCACCCCTCCACTTT
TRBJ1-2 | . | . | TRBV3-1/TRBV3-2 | CASSHDLGRNYGYTF | TGTGCCAGCAGCCACGATCTGGGACGGAACTATGGCTACACCTTC
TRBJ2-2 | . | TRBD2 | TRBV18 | CASSPRSGGIPGELFF | TGTGCCAGCTCTCCGAGAAGCGGGGGGATTCCCGGGGAGCTGTTTTTT
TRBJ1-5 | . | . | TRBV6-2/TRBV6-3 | CASSYWEGRPQHF | TGTGCCAGCAGTTACTGGGAGGGCCGGCCCCAGCATTTT
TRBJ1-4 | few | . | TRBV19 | CASSMVAGWEKLFF | TGTGCCAGTAGTATGGTCGCAGGGTGGGAAAAACTGTTTTTT
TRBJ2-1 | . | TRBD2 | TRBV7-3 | CASSPTSGGYNEQFF | TGTGCCAGCAGCCCCACTAGCGGGGGGTACAATGAGCAGTTCTTC
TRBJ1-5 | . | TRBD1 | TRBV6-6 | CASGGQGWNQPQHF | TGTGCCAGCGGAGGACAGGGGTGGAATCAGCCCCAGCATTTT
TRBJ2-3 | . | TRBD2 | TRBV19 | CASSLSGEGSTDTQYF | TGTGCCAGTAGTTTATCCGGGGAGGGGAGCACAGATACGCAGTATTTT
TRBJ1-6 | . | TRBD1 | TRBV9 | CASSVIGQENSPLHF | TGTGCCAGCAGCGTAATTGGACAGGAAAATTCACCCCTCCACTTT
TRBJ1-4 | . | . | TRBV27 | CASSLGQYEKLFF | TGTGCCAGCAGTTTAGGACAGTATGAAAAACTGTTTTTT
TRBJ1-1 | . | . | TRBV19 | CASSIMDGNTEAFF | TGTGCCAGTAGTATTATGGACGGAAACACTGAAGCTTTCTTT
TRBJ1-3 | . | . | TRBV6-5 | CASRLDRGSGNTIYF | TGTGCCAGCAGATTGGACAGAGGCTCTGGAAACACCATATATTTT
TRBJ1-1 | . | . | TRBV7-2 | CASSLAPDSNTEAFF | TGTGCCAGCAGCTTAGCGCCGGACTCGAACACTGAAGCTTTCTTT
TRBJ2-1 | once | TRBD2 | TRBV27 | CASSWRLAGGFSYNEQFF | TGTGCCAGCAGTTGGAGACTAGCGGGGGGGTTCTCCTACAATGAGCAGTTCTTC
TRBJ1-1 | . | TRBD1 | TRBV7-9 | CASSSVGQGYTEAFF | TGTGCCAGCAGCTCCGTGGGACAGGGATACACTGAAGCTTTCTTT
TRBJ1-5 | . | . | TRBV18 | CASSPGDNAAQPQHF | TGTGCCAGCTCACCTGGAGACAACGCGGCTCAGCCCCAGCATTTT
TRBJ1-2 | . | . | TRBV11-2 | CASSPKQGPLPGGYTF | TGTGCCAGCAGCCCTAAACAGGGACCACTCCCTGGGGGCTACACCTTC
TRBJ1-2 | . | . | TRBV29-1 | CSVEGGGYTF | TGCAGCGTTGAAGGAGGCGGCTACACCTTC
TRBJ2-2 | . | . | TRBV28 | CASRRDFQANTGELFF | TGTGCCAGCAGGCGGGACTTTCAAGCGAACACCGGGGAGCTGTTTTTT
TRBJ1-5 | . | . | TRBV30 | CAWSVSPEYQPQHF | TGTGCCTGGAGTGTATCCCCGGAGTATCAGCCCCAGCATTTT
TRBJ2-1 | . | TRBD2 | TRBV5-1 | CASSLGTSGVNEQFF | TGCGCCAGCAGCTTAGGGACTAGCGGGGTTAATGAGCAGTTCTTC
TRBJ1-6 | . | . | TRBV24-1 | CATSDWRVGSPLHF | TGTGCCACCAGTGATTGGAGGGTAGGTTCACCCCTCCACTTT
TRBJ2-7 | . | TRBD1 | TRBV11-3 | CASSFAGQATYEQYF | TGTGCCAGCAGCTTCGCGGGACAGGCGACCTACGAGCAGTACTTC
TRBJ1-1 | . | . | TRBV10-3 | CAINSAGRNTEAFF | TGTGCCATCAATTCTGCAGGGAGAAACACTGAAGCTTTCTTT
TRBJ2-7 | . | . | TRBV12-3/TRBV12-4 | CASSLGGDEQYF | TGTGCCAGCAGTTTAGGGGGCGACGAGCAGTACTTC
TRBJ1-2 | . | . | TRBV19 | CASSIGMVRSSF | TGTGCCAGTAGTATTGGAATGGTCAGATCCTCCTTC